The T cell receptor (beta chain) under discussion was sequenced for a study of blood T cell repertoires in COVID-19. Across the whole study: Whether acute or convalescent, the COVID-19 samples came from the United States, Italy and Spain. T cells, B-cell-depleted T cells, or PBMCs provided the cDNA or gDNA that served as material.

This clone was seen a single time. As handled by the study authors: Amplification with reference gene primers provided the estimates of nucleated cell counts. The assay was immunoSEQ multiplex PCR, and TCRdb's table has in-frame clones only and misses some. V, J and clone size reflect that table, while D and trimming were determined from the DNA. The repertoire holds under 150,000 clones, with roughly 88% as singletons. Germline CDR1 reads KGHDR; CDR2 reads SFDVKD. Trimming took 2 bases from V and 0 from J, leaving 6 bases between them. The CDR3 is made up of 14 amino acids. V gene TRBV24-1 combines with J gene TRBJ2-5, with D possibly TRBD1 on 6 matching bases. Source material: peripheral blood. The clonotype originates from a man over 45 with acute or convalescent COVID-19. The CDR3 reads CATSDSGDQETQYF. CDR3 sequence (DNA): TGTGCCACCAGTGATTCAGGGGACCAAGAGACCCAGTACTTC.